This entry features one T cell receptor (beta chain) sequence. Its antigen is not known. This entry comes from a study of T-cell memory formation after mild COVID-19. Study observations and caveats: Memory cells collected pre-infection included some clones that later responded, suggesting cross-reactive memory joined. Confirmation of SARS-CoV-2 specificity was lacking for second-wave clones peaking day 37. The study found contracting CD4+ clones mainly in CM and EM and contracting CD8+ clones in EMRA.

TCRdb re-called the 5' RACE reads through MiXCR, storing one row per CDR3 protein. The sample shows fewer than 250,000 distinct CDR3 sequences, 25% to 35% of them seen only once. Germline assignment: CDR1 SSHAT and CDR2 FNYEAQ (reference sequence). V was pared by 5 bases and J by 5 bases, with 9 bases between. The CDR3 extends over 12 amino acids. The source material was PBMCs or a T cell subset sorted from them (not recorded which). The rearrangement links TRBV7-7 to TRBJ2-5; possibly TRBD1 for D (6 bases). This TCR came from an adult woman who had mild COVID-19 (a few samples of this study predate the infection). Cell type and time point are not known. This CDR3 reads CASSPDRETQYF. The CDR3 DNA reads TGTGCCAGCAGCCCAGACAGGGAGACCCAGTACTTC.